This TCR beta chain was sequenced in a study of blood T cell repertoires in COVID-19. Across the study: Samples taken during acute and convalescent COVID-19 were collected in the United States, Italy and Spain. The analysed material was cDNA or gDNA that came from T cells, B-cell-depleted T cells, or PBMCs.

The Seattle patients joined while their infection was active and were tracked longitudinally afterward. As handled by the study authors: By means of reference gene primer amplification, nucleated cell counts were estimated. TCRdb's table, derived via immunoSEQ multiplex PCR, lists solely in-frame clones and lacks some. V and J calls plus clone size are reproduced from that table; the DNA served to infer D and trimming. The sample holds fewer than 350,000 clones; around 88% are singletons and the top ten take 1.6%. With 5 bases clipped from V and 6 bases from J, the junction kept 7 bases outside the gene matches. This CDR3 has 14 amino acids. Per germline, CDR1 MDHEN and CDR2 SYDVKM.

The rearrangement links TRBV28 to TRBJ1-5; 7 bases map to TRBD1. Material: peripheral blood. The TCR comes from a woman in her 30s with COVID-19, enrolled during active disease. CDR3 bases: TGTGCCAGCAGTGCGCGACAGGGAAGTCAGCCCCAGCATTTT. It is translated as CASSARQGSQPQHF.